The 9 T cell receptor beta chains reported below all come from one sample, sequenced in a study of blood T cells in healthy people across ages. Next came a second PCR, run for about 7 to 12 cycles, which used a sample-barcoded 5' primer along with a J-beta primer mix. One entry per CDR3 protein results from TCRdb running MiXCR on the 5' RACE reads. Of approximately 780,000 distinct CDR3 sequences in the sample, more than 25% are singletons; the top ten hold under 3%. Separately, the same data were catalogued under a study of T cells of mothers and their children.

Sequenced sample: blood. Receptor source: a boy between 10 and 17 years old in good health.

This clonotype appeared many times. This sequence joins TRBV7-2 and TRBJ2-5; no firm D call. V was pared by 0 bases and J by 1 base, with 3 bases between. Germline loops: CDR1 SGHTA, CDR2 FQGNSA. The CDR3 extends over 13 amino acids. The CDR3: CASSLAFQETQYF. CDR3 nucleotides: TGTGCCAGCAGCTTAGCTTTCCAAGAGACCCAGTACTTC.

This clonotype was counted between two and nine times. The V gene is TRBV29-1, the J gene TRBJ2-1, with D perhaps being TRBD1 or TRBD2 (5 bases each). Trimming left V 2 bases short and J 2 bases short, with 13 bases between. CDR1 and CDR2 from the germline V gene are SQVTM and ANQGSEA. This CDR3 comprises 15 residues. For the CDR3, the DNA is TGCAGCGTTGAACCCGGGGCGGACACCTACAATGAGCAGTTCTTC. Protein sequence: CSVEPGADTYNEQFF.

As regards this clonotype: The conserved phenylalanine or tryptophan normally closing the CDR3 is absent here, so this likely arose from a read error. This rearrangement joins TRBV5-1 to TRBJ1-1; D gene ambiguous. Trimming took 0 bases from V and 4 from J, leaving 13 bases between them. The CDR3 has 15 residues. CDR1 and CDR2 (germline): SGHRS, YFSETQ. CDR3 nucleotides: TGCGCCAGCAGCTTGGAGTGGCAGCGGGGCACTGAAGCTTTCTCT. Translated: CASSLEWQRGTEAFS.

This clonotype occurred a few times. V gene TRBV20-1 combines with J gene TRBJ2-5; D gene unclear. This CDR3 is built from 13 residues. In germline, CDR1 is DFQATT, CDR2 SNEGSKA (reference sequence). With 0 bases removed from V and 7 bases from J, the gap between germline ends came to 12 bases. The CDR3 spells CSARDVFYRTQYF. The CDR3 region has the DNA TGCAGTGCTAGAGATGTGTTTTACAGGACCCAGTACTTC.

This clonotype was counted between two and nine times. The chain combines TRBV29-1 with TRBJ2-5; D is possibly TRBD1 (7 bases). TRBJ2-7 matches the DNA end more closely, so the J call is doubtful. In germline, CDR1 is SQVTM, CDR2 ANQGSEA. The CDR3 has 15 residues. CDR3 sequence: CSVETSGGGSYEQYF. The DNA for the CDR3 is TGCAGCGTTGAAACATCAGGGGGAGGCTCCTACGAGCAGTACTTC.

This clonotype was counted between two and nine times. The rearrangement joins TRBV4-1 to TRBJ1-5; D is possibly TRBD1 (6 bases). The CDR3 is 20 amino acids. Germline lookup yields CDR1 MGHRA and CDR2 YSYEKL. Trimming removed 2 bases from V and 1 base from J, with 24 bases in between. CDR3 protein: CASSQFWGATKILSNQPQHF. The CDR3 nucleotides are TGCGCCAGCAGCCAATTTTGGGGGGCAACTAAGATTCTGAGCAATCAGCCCCAGCATTTT.

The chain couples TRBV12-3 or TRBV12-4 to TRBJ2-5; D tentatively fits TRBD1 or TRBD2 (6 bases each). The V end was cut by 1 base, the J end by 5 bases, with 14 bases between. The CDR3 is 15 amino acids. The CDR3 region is CASSLDRVRGETQYF. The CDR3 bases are TGTGCCAGCAGTTTAGACAGGGTCCGGGGGGAGACCCAGTACTTC.

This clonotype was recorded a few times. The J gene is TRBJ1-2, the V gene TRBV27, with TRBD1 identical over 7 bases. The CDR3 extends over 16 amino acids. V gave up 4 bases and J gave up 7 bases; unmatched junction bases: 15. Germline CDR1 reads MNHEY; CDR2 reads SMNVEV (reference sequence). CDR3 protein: CASSSRRQGSPRGYTF. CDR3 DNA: TGTGCCAGCAGTTCGCGCCGACAGGGAAGCCCTCGTGGCTACACCTTC.

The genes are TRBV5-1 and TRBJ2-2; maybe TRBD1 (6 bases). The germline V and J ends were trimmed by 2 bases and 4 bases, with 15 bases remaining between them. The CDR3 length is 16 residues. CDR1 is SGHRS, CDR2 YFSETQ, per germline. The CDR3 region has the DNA TGCGCCAGCAGCTTAATTACAGGGTCCACCACCGGGGAGCTGTTTTTT. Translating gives CASSLITGSTTGELFF.